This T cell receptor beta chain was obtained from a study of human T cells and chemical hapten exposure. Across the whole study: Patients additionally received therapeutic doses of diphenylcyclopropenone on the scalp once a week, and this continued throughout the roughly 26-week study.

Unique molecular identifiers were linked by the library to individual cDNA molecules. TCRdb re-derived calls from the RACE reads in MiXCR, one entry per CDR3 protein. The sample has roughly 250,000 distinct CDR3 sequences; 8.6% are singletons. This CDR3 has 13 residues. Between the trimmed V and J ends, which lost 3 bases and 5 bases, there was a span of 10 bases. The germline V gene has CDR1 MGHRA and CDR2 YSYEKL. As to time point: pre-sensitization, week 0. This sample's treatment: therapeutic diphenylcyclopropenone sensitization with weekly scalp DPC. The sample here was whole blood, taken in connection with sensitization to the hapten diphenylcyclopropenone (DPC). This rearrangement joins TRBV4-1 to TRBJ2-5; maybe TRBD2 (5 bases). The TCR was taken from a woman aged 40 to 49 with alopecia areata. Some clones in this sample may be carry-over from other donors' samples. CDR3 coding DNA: TGCGCCAGCAGCCAGACTCGCGGGGAGACCCAGTACTTC. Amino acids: CASSQTRGETQYF.